Presented here are 10 T cell receptor beta chains from one specimen sequenced in a study of Graves' ophthalmopathy and Graves' hyperthyroidism. TCR beta CDR3 amplification used RNA transcripts. Second-round multiplex PCR followed a first-round RT-PCR using HTBI primers. Via MiXCR, TCRdb re-called the multiplex PCR reads, giving one row per CDR3 protein. There are around 1,200,000 distinct CDR3 sequences in the sample; around a third occur only once, and around 10% lies in the top ten. Sequenced sample: peripheral blood or thyroid tissue (not recorded which). These receptors were obtained from an adult man with Graves' hyperthyroidism.

The table lists this clonotype with many counts. V usage is TRBV7-2 and J usage is TRBJ1-5; TRBD1 aligns across 7 bases. The CDR3 spans 15 residues. Unmatched junction bases numbered 7, after V lost 2 bases and J lost 6 bases. The V gene's germline CDR1 is SGHTA and CDR2 FQGNSA. CDR3 DNA: TGTGCCAGCAGCTTATCGGGACAGCTTTTTCAGCCCCAGCATTTT. It codes for CASSLSGQLFQPQHF. Filled out from reference TRBV7-2 and TRBJ1-5, the complete variable domain reads GAGVSQSPSNKVTEKGKDVELRCDPISGHTALYWYRQSLGQGLEFLIYFQGNSAPDKSGLPSDRFSAERTGGSVSTLTIQRTQQEDSAVYLCASSLSGQLFQPQHFGDGTRLSIL.

Points on this clonotype: With a much larger clone just one base away, this may be a read error. V is TRBV7-9 and J is TRBJ1-1, with no clear D. Trimming cost V 6 bases and J 2 bases, with 7 bases left between them. The CDR3 runs to 12 residues. Germline V gives CDR1 SEHNR, CDR2 FQNEAQ (reference sequence). The CDR3 region is CASSCINTEAFF. For the CDR3, the DNA is TGTGCCAGCAGTTGTATAAACACTGAAGCTTTCTTT.

This CDR3 reads CAIGGLAGRAGANVLTF. The CDR3 DNA reads as TGTGCCATCGGGGGGCTAGCGGGAAGGGCTGGGGCCAACGTCCTGACTTTC. The V gene is TRBV10-3, the J gene TRBJ2-6; 9 bases line up with TRBD2. Germline V gene data show CDR1 as ENHRY and CDR2 as SYGVKD. CDR3 size: 17 residues. J was trimmed by 2 bases and V by 8 bases; bases with no gene match: 10.

The table lists this clonotype with many counts. The rearrangement uses TRBV25-1 and TRBJ1-6; D unclear. CDR3 size: 12 residues. CDR1 and CDR2 from the germline V gene are MGHDK and SYGVNS. Trimming pared 7 bases from V and 8 bases from J, leaving 9 bases between. The CDR3 sequence: CASTYNDSPLHF. In DNA, the CDR3 is TGTGCCAGCACGTATAACGATTCACCCCTCCACTTT.

This clonotype has just a few counts. The rearrangement links TRBV5-1 to TRBJ2-5; D is perhaps TRBD2 (6 bases). This CDR3 has 15 residues. V shed 1 base and J shed 5 bases, with 15 bases lying between them. Germline CDR1 reads SGHRS; CDR2 reads YFSETQ. This CDR3 is CASSLFQGAGETQYF. The DNA for the CDR3 is TGCGCCAGCAGCTTGTTTCAGGGAGCGGGCGAGACCCAGTACTTC.

The chain couples TRBV10-3 to TRBJ2-5; a weak D match, TRBD1 (5 bases). Germline loops: CDR1 ENHRY, CDR2 SYGVKD. This CDR3 has 14 residues. V lost 8 bases, J lost 2 bases, and 15 bases lay in between. The CDR3 loop reads CAIGSRQRQETQYF. The DNA for the CDR3 is TGTGCCATCGGTTCCCGACAGAGACAAGAGACCCAGTACTTC.

Many counts were recorded for this clonotype. The chain employs TRBV7-9 and TRBJ2-5; TRBD1 might be the D (6 bases). This CDR3 spans 18 amino acids. Germline V gives CDR1 SEHNR, CDR2 FQNEAQ (reference sequence). Deletions cut 1 base from V and 1 base from J, with 19 bases between. The DNA of the CDR3 is TGTGCCAGCAGCTTAGGGATCCGGGACAACACTCCCCAAGAGACCCAGTACTTC. Protein product: CASSLGIRDNTPQETQYF. Variable domain in full (rest from reference TRBV7-9 and TRBJ2-5): DTGVSQNPRHKITKRGQNVTFRCDPISEHNRLYWYRQTLGQGPEFLTYFQNEAQLEKSRLLSDRFSAERPKGSFSTLEIQRTEQGDSAMYLCASSLGIRDNTPQETQYFGPGTRLLVL.

This clonotype was counted once. This chain uses TRBV20-1 with TRBJ2-7, with TRBD2 identical over 10 bases. This CDR3 is 13 amino acids long. With 8 bases clipped from V and 1 base from J, the junction kept 5 bases outside the gene matches. Germline V CDR1 and CDR2: DFQATT, SNEGSKA (reference sequence). CDR3 bases: TGCAGTCTGAGGACTAGCGGATCCTACGAGCAGTACTTC. Encoded protein: CSLRTSGSYEQYF.

The V and J genes are TRBV15 and TRBJ2-7, with D possibly being TRBD1 (5 bases). Germline V gene lookup returns CDR1 LNHNV and CDR2 YYDKDF (reference sequence). CDR3 length equals 16 residues. The V gene lost 0 bases and the J gene lost 5 bases, with 17 bases spanning the gap. CDR3 nucleotide sequence: TGTGCCACCAGCAGAGATTTCGTCAGGGTACAGAACGAGCAGTACTTC. This translates into CATSRDFVRVQNEQYF.

This chain joins TRBV11-1 and TRBJ1-2, with unresolved D. Germline loops: CDR1 SGHAT, CDR2 FQDESV (reference sequence). The CDR3 length is 14 residues. V was trimmed by 9 bases and J by 3 bases, leaving 17 bases between them. The CDR3 DNA reads TGTGCCAGGAGTGTCATGAAACGCCACTATGGCTACACCTTC. Protein product: CARSVMKRHYGYTF. Complete variable domain (other parts from reference TRBV11-1 and TRBJ1-2): EAEVAQSPRYKITEKSQAVAFWCDPISGHATLYWYRQILGQGPELLVQFQDESVVDDSQLPKDRFSAERLKGVDSTLKIQPAELGDSAMYLCARSVMKRHYGYTFGSGTRLTVV.